The rows below give T cell receptor beta chains drawn from one sample of a study of chemoradiotherapy in HPV16-positive cancers. Produced via immunoSEQ multiplex PCR; TCRdb's table is partial and in-frame only. The repertoire holds 6,500 or so clones, with more than 80% as singletons. This specimen was tumor tissue, taken from a patient who underwent chemoradiotherapy. The source of these receptors is a human donor with HPV-associated anogenital cancer. CDR3s include the opening cysteine and the closing phenylalanine or tryptophan. A D gene is named only where the DNA matches it firmly. Rows may omit the clone size; those that give it use once, few, many or a size class.

V,J,D,size,CDR3
TRBV19,TRBJ2-1,.,.,CASSMGYEQFF
TRBV30,TRBJ1-6,.,.,CAWTRRGSPLHF
TRBV7-8,TRBJ2-5,.,.,CASSLAVETQYF
TRBV7-6,TRBJ1-1,.,.,CASSLSANTEAFF
TRBV6-5,TRBJ2-2,.,.,CASRLTGNTGELFF
TRBV27,TRBJ2-1,.,.,CASSLEGASYNEQFF
TRBV9,TRBJ2-7,.,.,CASSVTMGNWEQYF
TRBV5-1,TRBJ2-1,.,.,CASSLAPGQNYNEQFF
TRBV4-1,TRBJ2-2,.,.,CASSPPAREVGELFF
TRBV6-1,TRBJ2-7,TRBD2,.,CASRRELIPYEQYF
TRBV11-3,TRBJ2-1,.,.,CASSPLPLGSSYNEQFF
TRBV30,TRBJ2-7,.,.,CAWSEYDEQYF
TRBV5-1,TRBJ1-2,.,medium-sized,CASSFGTGSGGHTF
TRBV9,TRBJ1-2,.,.,CASGIGDLDYGYTF
TRBV11-2,TRBJ2-1,.,.,CASSKTRTDDYEQFF
TRBV5-4,TRBJ1-5,.,.,CASSFGGGNSNQPQHF
TRBV7-2,TRBJ1-2,.,.,CASSFNRRLGGGIWGYTF
TRBV5-6,TRBJ1-1,.,.,CASSSTGKYTEAFF
TRBV14,TRBJ2-2,.,.,CASSLSGTGELFF
TRBV19,TRBJ2-7,.,.,CASNNRQGLSEQYF
TRBV11-2,TRBJ2-2,.,.,CASSQGTRGLTGELFF
TRBV7-9,TRBJ2-1,TRBD1,.,CASSLGQGFGNEQFF
TRBV29-1,TRBJ1-5,.,.,CSVEGGLNQPQHF